The rows below give T cell receptor beta chains drawn from one sample of a study of shared clonotypes between healthy human individuals. TCRdb keeps only in-frame clones here, not all; method: immunoSEQ multiplex PCR. The repertoire consists of a few hundred thousand clones, with 60% to 80% occurring once and the leading ten covering around 12%. The material sequenced was PBMCs. Receptors were obtained from a woman in her thirties or forties in good health. Some clones in this sample may be carry-over from other donors' samples. The conserved cysteine and the conserved F or W are not part of the CDR3 here. The order of the fields is V gene, J gene, CDR3 protein.

TRBV5-4	TRBJ2-1	ASSLDYSSYNEQF
TRBV2	TRBJ1-5	ASSWDRGQPQH
TRBV6-6	TRBJ1-5	ASSYPGHGNQPQH
TRBV2	TRBJ2-1	ASSAGLANEQF
TRBV7-2	TRBJ2-5	ASSPRAGETQY
TRBV11-2	TRBJ2-1	ASSLDRGHAQF
TRBV18	TRBJ2-6	ASSPRDTAFSGANVLT
TRBV6-6	TRBJ1-4	ASSPTGTVNEKLF
TRBV7-3	TRBJ2-2	ASSLAAANTGELF
TRBV19	TRBJ1-2	ASSMWEQYGYT
TRBV15	TRBJ2-1	ATSRGGLDPYNEQF
TRBV5-6	TRBJ1-2	ASSLGGDYGYT
TRBV7-8	TRBJ2-5	ASSTPLQETQY
TRBV5-1	TRBJ2-7	ASSLVEGQNEQY
TRBV7-2	TRBJ2-3	ASSLATGADTQY
TRBV11-2	TRBJ2-7	ASSTGTSSYEQY
TRBV13	TRBJ2-2	ASRFDTGELF
TRBV5-1	TRBJ1-2	ASSLATGDGYT
TRBV6-5	TRBJ2-7	ASTPPSGSLYEQY
TRBV4-2	TRBJ1-1	ASSQGVGGTEAL
TRBV30	TRBJ2-2	AWSRDNTGELF
TRBV27	TRBJ1-1	ASSPLAQGYRRGDTEAF
TRBV5-1	TRBJ1-2	ASSLGDVGAGYGYT
TRBV30	TRBJ2-2	AWMRQRDGTGELF
TRBV7-9	TRBJ2-1	ASSLATQDRYEQF
TRBV5-1	TRBJ2-3	ASSRDSSTDTQY
TRBV30	TRBJ2-3	AWRVAGSDTQY
TRBV4-2	TRBJ1-2	ASSQDRQAAGYT
TRBV9	TRBJ2-3	ASSVSISSDTQY
TRBV20-1	TRBJ1-1	SADTGAQAF
TRBV28	TRBJ1-5	ASSPSGGSNQPQH
TRBV19	TRBJ2-1	ASSISSTGWGSRNEQF
TRBV15	TRBJ2-7	ATSRDLGTEYEQY
TRBV4-2	TRBJ2-7	ASSQASTGHYEQY
TRBV7-2	.	ASSLVLAGGGVEQY
TRBV21-1	TRBJ2-7	ASSSQGGVPYEQY
TRBV29-1	.	SVVDGQGTYEQY
TRBV10-3	TRBJ1-4	AISAGDGEKLF